This T cell receptor (beta chain) comes out of a study of neurological immune-mediated disorders. With 10-nucleotide random UMIs included, cDNA was synthesized by 5'RACE. TCRdb re-called the 5' RACE reads through MiXCR, storing one row per CDR3 protein. This table has tens of thousands of distinct CDR3 sequences, 4.5% to 5.5% appearing once. Remarks on this clonotype: The antigen remains undetermined.

The CDR3 runs to 16 residues. Trimming took 3 bases from V and 4 from J, leaving 16 bases between them. In germline, CDR1 is MGHRA, CDR2 YSYEKL. Regarding the study as a whole: Expanded clones shared no CDR3 amino acid sequences across subjects, suggesting private repertoires in all groups. Phylogenetic analysis grouped 18 of 34 multiple sclerosis patients' repertoires together, suggesting a possible repertoire signature.

The sequence came from a man aged 25-45 years with multiple sclerosis. Sequenced input: PBMCs. V and J are TRBV4-1 and TRBJ1-5; possible D gene TRBD1, 5 bases. CDR3 protein: CASSHSGGAGNQPQHF. The CDR3 bases are TGCGCCAGCAGCCACTCTGGCGGGGCCGGGAATCAGCCCCAGCATTTT.